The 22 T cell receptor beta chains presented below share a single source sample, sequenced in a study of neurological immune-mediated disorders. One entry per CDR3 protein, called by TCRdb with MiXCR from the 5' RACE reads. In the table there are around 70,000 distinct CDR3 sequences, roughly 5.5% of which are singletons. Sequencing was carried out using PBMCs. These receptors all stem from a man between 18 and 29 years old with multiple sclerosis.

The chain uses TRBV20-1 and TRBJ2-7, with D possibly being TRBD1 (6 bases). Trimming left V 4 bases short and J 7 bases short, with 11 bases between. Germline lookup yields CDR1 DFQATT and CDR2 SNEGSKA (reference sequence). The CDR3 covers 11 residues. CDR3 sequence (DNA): TGCAGTGCTAACACAGGGAAAGAGCAGTACTTC. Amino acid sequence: CSANTGKEQYF.

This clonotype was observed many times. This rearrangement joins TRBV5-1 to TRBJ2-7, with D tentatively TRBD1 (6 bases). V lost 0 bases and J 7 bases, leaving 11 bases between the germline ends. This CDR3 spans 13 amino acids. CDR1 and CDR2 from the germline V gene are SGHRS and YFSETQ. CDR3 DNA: TGCGCCAGCAGCTTGGCAGGGGACGGGGAGCAGTACTTC. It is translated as CASSLAGDGEQYF. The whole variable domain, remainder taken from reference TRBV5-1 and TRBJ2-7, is KAGVTQTPRYLIKTRGQQVTLSCSPISGHRSVSWYQQTPGQGLQFLFEYFSETQRNKGNFPGRFSGRQFSNSRSEMNVSTLELGDSALYLCASSLAGDGEQYFGPGTRLTVT.

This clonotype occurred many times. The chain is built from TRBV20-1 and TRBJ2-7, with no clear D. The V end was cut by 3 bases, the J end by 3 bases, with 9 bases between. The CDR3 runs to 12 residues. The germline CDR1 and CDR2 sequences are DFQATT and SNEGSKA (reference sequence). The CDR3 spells CSARKSVYEQYF. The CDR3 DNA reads TGCAGTGCTAGGAAGTCCGTCTACGAGCAGTACTTC.

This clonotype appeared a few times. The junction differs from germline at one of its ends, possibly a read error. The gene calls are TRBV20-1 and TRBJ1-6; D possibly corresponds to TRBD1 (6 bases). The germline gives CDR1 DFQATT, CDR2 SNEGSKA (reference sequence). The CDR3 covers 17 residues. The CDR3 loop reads CSARGGGLSSYNSPLNF. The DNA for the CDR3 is TGCAGTGCTAGGGGCGGGGGGCTAAGCTCCTATAATTCACCCCTCAACTTT.

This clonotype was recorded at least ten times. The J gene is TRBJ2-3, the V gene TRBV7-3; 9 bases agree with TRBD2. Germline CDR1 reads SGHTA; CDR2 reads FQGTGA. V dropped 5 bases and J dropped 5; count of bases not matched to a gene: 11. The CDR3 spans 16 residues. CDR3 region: CASSPRGGRERDTQYF. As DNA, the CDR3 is TGTGCCAGCAGCCCCCGAGGCGGGAGGGAGAGAGATACGCAGTATTTT.

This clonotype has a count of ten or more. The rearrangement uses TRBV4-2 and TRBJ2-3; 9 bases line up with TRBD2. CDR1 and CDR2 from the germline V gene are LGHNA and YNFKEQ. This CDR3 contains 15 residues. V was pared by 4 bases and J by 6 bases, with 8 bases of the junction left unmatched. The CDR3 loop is CASSPRTSVPDTQYF. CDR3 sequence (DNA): TGTGCCAGCAGCCCCCGGACTAGCGTACCGGATACGCAGTATTTT.

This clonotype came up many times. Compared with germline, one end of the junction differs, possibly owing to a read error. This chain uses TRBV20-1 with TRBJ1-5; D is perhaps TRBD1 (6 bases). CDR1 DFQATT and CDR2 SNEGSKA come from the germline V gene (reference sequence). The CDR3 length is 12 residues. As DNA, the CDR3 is TGCAGTGCCTCAGGGGACCATCAGCCCCAGAATTTT. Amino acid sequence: CSASGDHQPQNF.

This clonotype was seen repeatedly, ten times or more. The CDR3 sequence: CASSLTAGGSTDTQYF. The CDR3 bases are TGCGCCAGCAGCTTGACAGCGGGGGGGAGCACAGATACGCAGTATTTT. This chain joins TRBV5-1 and TRBJ2-3; 10 positions agree with TRBD2. The CDR3 extends over 16 amino acids. V lost 1 base and J lost 0; bases outside the gene matches: 2. Germline CDR1 SGHRS, CDR2 YFSETQ. The variable domain in full, with the rest retrieved from reference TRBV5-1 and TRBJ2-3, is KAGVTQTPRYLIKTRGQQVTLSCSPISGHRSVSWYQQTPGQGLQFLFEYFSETQRNKGNFPGRFSGRQFSNSRSEMNVSTLELGDSALYLCASSLTAGGSTDTQYFGPGTRLTVL.

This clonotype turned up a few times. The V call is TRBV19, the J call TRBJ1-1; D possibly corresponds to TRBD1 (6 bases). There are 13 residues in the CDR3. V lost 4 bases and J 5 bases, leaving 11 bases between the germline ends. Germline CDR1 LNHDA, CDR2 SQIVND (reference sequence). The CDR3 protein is CASSRRGQTEAFF. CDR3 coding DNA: TGTGCCAGTAGTAGGCGGGGGCAAACTGAAGCTTTCTTT.

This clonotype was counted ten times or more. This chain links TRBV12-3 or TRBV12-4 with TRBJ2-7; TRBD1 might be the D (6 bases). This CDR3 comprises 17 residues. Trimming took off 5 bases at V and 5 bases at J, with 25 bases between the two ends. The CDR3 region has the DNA TGTGCCAGCAGTCCGGGGTTAGGGGGAGAAAGGAGTAACGAGCAGTACTTC. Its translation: CASSPGLGGERSNEQYF.

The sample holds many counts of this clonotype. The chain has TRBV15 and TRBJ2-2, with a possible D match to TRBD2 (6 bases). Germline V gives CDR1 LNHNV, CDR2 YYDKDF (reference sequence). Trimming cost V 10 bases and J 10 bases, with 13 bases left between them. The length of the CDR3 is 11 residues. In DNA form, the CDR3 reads TGTGCCATCCTCTCGGGAGCGGAGCTGTTTTTT. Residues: CAILSGAELFF.

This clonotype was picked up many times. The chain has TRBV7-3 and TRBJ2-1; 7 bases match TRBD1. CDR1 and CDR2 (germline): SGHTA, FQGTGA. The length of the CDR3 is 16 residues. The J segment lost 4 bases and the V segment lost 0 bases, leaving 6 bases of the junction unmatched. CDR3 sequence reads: CASSLTDRAGYNEQFF. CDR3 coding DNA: TGTGCCAGCAGCTTAACCGACAGGGCTGGATACAATGAGCAGTTCTTC.

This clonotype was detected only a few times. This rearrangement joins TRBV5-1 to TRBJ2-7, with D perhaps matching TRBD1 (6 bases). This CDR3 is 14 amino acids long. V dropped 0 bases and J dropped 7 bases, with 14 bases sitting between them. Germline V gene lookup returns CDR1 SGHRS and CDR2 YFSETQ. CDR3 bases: TGCGCCAGCAGCTTGGGTGTCTCAGGGGAAGAGCAGTACTTC. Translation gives CASSLGVSGEEQYF.

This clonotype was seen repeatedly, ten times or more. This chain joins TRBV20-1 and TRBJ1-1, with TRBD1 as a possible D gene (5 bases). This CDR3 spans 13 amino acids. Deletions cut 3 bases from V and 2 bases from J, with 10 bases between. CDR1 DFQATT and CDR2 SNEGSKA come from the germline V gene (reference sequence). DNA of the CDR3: TGCAGTGCTAGTGGGGACCGCAACACTGAAGCTTTCTTT. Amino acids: CSASGDRNTEAFF.

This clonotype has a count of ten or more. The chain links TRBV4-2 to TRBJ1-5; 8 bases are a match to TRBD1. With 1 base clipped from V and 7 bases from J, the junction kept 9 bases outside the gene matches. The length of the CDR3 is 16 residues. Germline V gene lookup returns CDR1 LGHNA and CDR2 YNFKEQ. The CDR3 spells CASSQGGRGRRQPQHF. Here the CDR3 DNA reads TGTGCCAGCAGCCAAGGGGGCAGGGGGCGCAGGCAGCCCCAGCATTTT.

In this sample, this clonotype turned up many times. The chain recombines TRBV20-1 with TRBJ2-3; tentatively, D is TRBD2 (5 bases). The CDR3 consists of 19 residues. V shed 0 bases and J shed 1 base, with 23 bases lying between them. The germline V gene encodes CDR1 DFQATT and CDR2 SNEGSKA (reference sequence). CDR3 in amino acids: CSARDPAKVWETRTDTQYF. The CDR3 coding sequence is TGCAGTGCTAGAGATCCGGCGAAGGTTTGGGAGACCCGCACAGATACGCAGTATTTT.

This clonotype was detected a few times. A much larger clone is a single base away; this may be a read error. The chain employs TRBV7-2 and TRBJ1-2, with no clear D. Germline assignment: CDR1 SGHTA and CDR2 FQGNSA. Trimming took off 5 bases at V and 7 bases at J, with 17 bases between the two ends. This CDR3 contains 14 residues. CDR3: CASSTRGKEFGYTF. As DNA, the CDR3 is TGTGCCAGCAGCACCCGGGGAAAGGAGTTTGGCTACACCTTC.

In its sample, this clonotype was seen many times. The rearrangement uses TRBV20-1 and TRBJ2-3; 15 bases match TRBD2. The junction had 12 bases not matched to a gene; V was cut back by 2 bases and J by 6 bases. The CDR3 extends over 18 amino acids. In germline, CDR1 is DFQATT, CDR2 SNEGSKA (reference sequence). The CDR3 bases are TGCAGTGCTAGATCCGGGACTAGCGGGAGGCTGCGGGGGGATACGCAGTATTTT. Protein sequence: CSARSGTSGRLRGDTQYF.

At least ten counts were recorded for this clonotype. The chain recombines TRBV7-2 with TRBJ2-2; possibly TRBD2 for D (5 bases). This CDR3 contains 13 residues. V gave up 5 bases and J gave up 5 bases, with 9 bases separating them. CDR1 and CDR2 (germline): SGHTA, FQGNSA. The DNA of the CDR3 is TGTGCCAGCAGCAATAGAGGGACCGGGGAGCTGTTTTTT. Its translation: CASSNRGTGELFF. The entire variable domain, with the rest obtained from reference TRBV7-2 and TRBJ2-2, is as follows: GAGVSQSPSNKVTEKGKDVELRCDPISGHTALYWYRQSLGQGLEFLIYFQGNSAPDKSGLPSDRFSAERTGGSVSTLTIQRTQQEDSAVYLCASSNRGTGELFFGEGSRLTVL.

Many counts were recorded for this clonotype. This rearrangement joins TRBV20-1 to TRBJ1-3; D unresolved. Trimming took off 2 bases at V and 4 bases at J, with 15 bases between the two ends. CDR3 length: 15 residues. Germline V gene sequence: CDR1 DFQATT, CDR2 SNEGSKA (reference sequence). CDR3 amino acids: CSARSPNMLGNTIYF. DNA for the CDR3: TGCAGTGCTAGATCACCCAATATGTTAGGAAACACCATATATTTT.

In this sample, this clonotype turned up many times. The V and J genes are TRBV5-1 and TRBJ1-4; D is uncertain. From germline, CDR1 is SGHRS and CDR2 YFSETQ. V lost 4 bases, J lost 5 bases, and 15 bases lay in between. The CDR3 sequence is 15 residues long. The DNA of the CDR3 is TGCGCCAGCAGCCCTGGCTGGGGATTGAATGAAAAACTGTTTTTT. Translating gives CASSPGWGLNEKLFF.

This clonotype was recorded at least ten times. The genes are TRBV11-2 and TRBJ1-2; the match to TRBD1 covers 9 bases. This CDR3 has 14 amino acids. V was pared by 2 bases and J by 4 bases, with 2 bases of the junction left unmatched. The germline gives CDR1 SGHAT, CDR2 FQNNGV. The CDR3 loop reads CASSLRDRVYGYTF. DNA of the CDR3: TGTGCCAGCAGCTTACGGGACAGGGTCTATGGCTACACCTTC.